This note documents a single T cell receptor (beta chain) sequence. What it recognizes is unknown. This sample was taken from a study of human T cells and chemical hapten exposure. About the study: The cohort included alopecia areata under or over 50% scalp, totalis and universalis.

Time point: patch test 3, about 24 weeks after DPC sensitization. The treatment here: therapeutic diphenylcyclopropenone sensitization with weekly scalp DPC. Unfractionated whole blood yielded the extracted total RNA. With 5 bases clipped from V and 4 bases from J, the junction kept 9 bases outside the gene matches. Germline CDR1 reads SGHTA; CDR2 reads FQGNSA. The CDR3 contains 15 residues. Study-wide results and caveats: The study found that DPC sensitization did not change TCRs above 1 in 1000 frequency. Controls formed significantly fewer large CDR3 similarity clusters than expanded TCRs did.

Each CDR3 protein is one row after TCRdb ran MiXCR on the RACE reads. The profile shows 30,000 to 40,000 distinct CDR3 sequences, over 7.5% of them singletons. The sample here was whole blood, taken in connection with sensitization to the hapten diphenylcyclopropenone (DPC). This TCR derives from a man between 45 and 60 years old with alopecia areata. Some clones in this sample may be carry-over from other donors' samples. The genes are TRBV7-2 and TRBJ2-3; 7 bases line up with TRBD2. Written as DNA, the CDR3 is TGTGCCAGCAGCCCTAAGGCGGGAGTGGCAGATACGCAGTATTTT. Translating gives CASSPKAGVADTQYF.